Listed here are 6 T cell receptor beta chains from one sample, sequenced in a study of blood T cell repertoires in COVID-19. The protocol was immunoSEQ multiplex PCR, while the TCRdb copy is restricted to in-frame clones and leaves out a portion. The sample has roughly 100,000 clones, around nine tenths seen once. Sequenced material: peripheral blood. These receptors originate from a man in his fifties or sixties with active or convalescent COVID-19.

The V call is TRBV3-1 (or the pseudogene TRBV3-2), the J call TRBJ2-7; tentative D call: TRBD2 (5 bases). V gave up 4 bases and J gave up 4 bases, with 5 bases separating them. CDR1 and CDR2 from the germline V gene are LGHDT and YNNKEL (reference sequence). This CDR3 has 11 amino acids. The CDR3 bases are TGTGCCAGCAGCCCGGGGTACGAGCAGTACTTC. It yields the protein CASSPGYEQYF.

CDR3 region: CASTGPWRKDGYTF. CDR3 DNA sequence: TGTGCCAGCACTGGGCCTTGGAGGAAGGATGGCTACACCTTC. The chain links TRBV6-5 to TRBJ1-2; no reliable D call. CDR3 length: 14 amino acids. Germline V lookup: CDR1 MNHEY, CDR2 SVGAGI. V was cut by 7 bases and J by 6 bases, with 18 bases left in between.

The V and J genes are TRBV6-5 and TRBJ2-3, with D perhaps TRBD1 (6 bases). The CDR3 is 14 amino acids. Germline V gene data show CDR1 as MNHEY and CDR2 as SVGAGI. Trimming removed 6 bases from V and 3 bases from J, with 13 bases in between. The CDR3 region is CASRRGGTTDTQYF. The CDR3 DNA sequence: TGTGCCAGCAGAAGAGGGGGAACTACAGATACGCAGTATTTT.

This clone came up a few times. This chain joins TRBV7-2 and TRBJ1-5; no clear D gene. Trimming stripped 4 bases from V and 0 bases from J, with 10 bases between. This CDR3 comprises 15 residues. Per germline, CDR1 SGHTA and CDR2 FQGNSA. CDR3 region: CASSSSRNSNQPQHF. The CDR3 coding sequence is TGTGCCAGCAGCTCCTCGCGGAATAGCAATCAGCCCCAGCATTTT.

This clone showed up just a few times. This sequence joins TRBV30 and TRBJ1-2; D call uncertain. V was cut by 3 bases and J by 10 bases, with 15 bases left in between. Per the germline V gene, CDR1 is GTSNPN and CDR2 is SVGIG (reference sequence). The CDR3 loop spans 12 amino acids. The CDR3 DNA is TGTGCCTGGAGCCGTGGGCCCCGGGACTACACCTTC. This sequence encodes CAWSRGPRDYTF.

V gene TRBV5-1 combines with J gene TRBJ2-5; 15 nucleotides line up with TRBD2. The J segment lost 3 bases and the V segment lost 4 bases, leaving 4 bases of the junction unmatched. Germline values: CDR1 SGHRS, CDR2 YFSETQ. This CDR3 has 16 amino acids. CDR3 bases: TGCGCCAGCAGCCAGGGACTAGCGGGGGGTAAAGAGACCCAGTACTTC. Translating gives CASSQGLAGGKETQYF.